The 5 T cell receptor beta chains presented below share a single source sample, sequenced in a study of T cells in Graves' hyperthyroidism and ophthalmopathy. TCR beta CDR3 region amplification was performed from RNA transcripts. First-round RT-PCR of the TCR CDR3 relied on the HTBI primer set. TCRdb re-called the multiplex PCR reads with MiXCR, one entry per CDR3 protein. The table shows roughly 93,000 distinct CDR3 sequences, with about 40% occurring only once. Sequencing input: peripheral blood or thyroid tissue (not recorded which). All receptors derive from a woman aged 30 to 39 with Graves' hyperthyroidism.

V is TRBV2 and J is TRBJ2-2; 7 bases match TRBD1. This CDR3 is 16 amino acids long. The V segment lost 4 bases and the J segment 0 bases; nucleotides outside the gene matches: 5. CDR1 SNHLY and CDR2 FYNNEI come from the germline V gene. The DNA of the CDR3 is TGTGCCAGCAGTGCTCCGGGACAGACGAACACCGGGGAGCTGTTTTTT. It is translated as CASSAPGQTNTGELFF. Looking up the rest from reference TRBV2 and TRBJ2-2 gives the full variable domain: EPEVTQTPSHQVTQMGQEVILRCVPISNHLYFYWYRQILGQKVEFLVSFYNNEISEKSEIFDDQFSVERPDGSNFTLKIRSTKLEDSAMYFCASSAPGQTNTGELFFGEGSRLTVL.

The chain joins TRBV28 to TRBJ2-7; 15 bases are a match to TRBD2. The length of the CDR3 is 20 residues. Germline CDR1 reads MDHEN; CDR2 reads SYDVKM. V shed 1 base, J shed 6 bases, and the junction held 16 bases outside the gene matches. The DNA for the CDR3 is TGTGCCAGCAGTTTATTTAGGTGGACTAGCGGGAGGGCTAAGGGGAGCGAGCAGTACTTC. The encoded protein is CASSLFRWTSGRAKGSEQYF.

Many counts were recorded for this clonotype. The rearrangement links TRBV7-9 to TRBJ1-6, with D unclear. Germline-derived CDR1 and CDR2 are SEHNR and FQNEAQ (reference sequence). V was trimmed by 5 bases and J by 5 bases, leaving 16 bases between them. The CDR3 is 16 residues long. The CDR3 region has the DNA TGTGCCAGCAGCCCCCAGTCGGACCTGAATAATTCACCCCTCCACTTT. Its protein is CASSPQSDLNNSPLHF.

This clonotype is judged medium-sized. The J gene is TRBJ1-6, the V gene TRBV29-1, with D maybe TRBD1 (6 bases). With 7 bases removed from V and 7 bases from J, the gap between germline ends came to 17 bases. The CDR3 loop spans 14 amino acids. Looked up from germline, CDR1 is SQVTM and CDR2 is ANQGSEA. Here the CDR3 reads CSASTGGVNSPLHF. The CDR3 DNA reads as TGCAGCGCCTCGACAGGCGGGGTCAATTCACCCCTCCACTTT.

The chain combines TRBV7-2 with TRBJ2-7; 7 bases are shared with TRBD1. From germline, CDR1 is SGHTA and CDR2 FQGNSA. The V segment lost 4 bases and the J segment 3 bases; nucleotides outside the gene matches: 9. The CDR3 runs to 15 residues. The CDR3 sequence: CASSSPPGQSYEQYF. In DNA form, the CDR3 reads TGTGCCAGCAGCTCCCCCCCGGGACAGAGCTACGAGCAGTACTTC.